The 25 T cell receptor beta chains in this list originate from one sample, sequenced in a study of T-cell memory formation after mild COVID-19. TCRdb redid the calling of the 5' RACE reads with MiXCR, one entry per CDR3 protein. Found here are over 120,000 distinct CDR3 sequences, 15% to 20% of them singletons; the top ten hold about 2%. The material sequenced was PBMCs or a T cell subset sorted from them (not recorded which). The receptors here all came from an adult woman who had mild COVID-19 (a few samples of this study predate the infection). Cell type and time point are not known.

This clonotype was seen more than once but under ten times. This sequence joins TRBV6-2 or TRBV6-3 and TRBJ1-2; 9 positions match TRBD1. CDR1 is MNHEY, CDR2 SVGEGT, per germline. This CDR3 spans 16 amino acids. Germline trimming cut 6 bases from V and 4 bases from J; bases unmatched to any gene: 12. This CDR3 reads CASRNHRDRVPYGYTF. The CDR3 DNA reads TGTGCCAGCAGAAATCACCGGGACAGGGTTCCCTATGGCTACACCTTC.

The genes are TRBV5-5 and TRBJ2-3; tentatively, D is TRBD2 (5 bases). CDR1 is SGHKS, CDR2 YYEKEE, per germline (reference sequence). The CDR3 is 15 amino acids. V was clipped by 1 base and J by 3 bases, with 12 bases between them. The DNA of the CDR3 is TGTGCCAGCAGCTTGTCGAGGGCCGGGACAGATACGCAGTATTTT. Amino acids: CASSLSRAGTDTQYF.

Only a few counts were recorded for this clonotype. This rearrangement joins TRBV12-3 or TRBV12-4 to TRBJ2-7; 11 bases map to TRBD1. V lost 5 bases to trimming and J lost 3 bases; unmatched junction nucleotides: 3. The CDR3 contains 14 residues. This CDR3 reads CASSTGTGGYEQYF. CDR3 coding DNA: TGTGCCAGCAGTACCGGGACAGGGGGCTACGAGCAGTACTTC.

Ten or more counts support this clonotype. This chain uses TRBV29-1 with TRBJ2-7; D may be TRBD1 (6 bases). Trimming took off 3 bases at V and 0 bases at J, with 12 bases between the two ends. The length of the CDR3 is 14 residues. CDR1 SQVTM and CDR2 ANQGSEA come from the germline V gene. CDR3 residues: CSVEDRSSSYEQYF. CDR3 DNA sequence: TGCAGCGTTGAGGACAGATCGAGCTCCTACGAGCAGTACTTC.

The genes are TRBV4-3 and TRBJ2-1, with TRBD2 as a possible D gene (5 bases). Trimming took 3 bases from V and 0 from J, leaving 12 bases between them. The germline gives CDR1 LGHNA, CDR2 YSLEER. This CDR3 is built from 16 residues. CDR3 loop: CASSHGELVSYNEQFF. The CDR3 coding sequence is TGCGCCAGCAGCCACGGGGAGTTAGTCTCCTACAATGAGCAGTTCTTC.

This clonotype has just a few counts. The chain uses TRBV18 and TRBJ1-1, with D maybe TRBD1 (6 bases). In germline, CDR1 is KGHSH, CDR2 LQKENI. Between the trimmed V and J ends, which lost 3 bases and 2 bases, there was a span of 7 bases. The CDR3 contains 13 residues. The CDR3 loop is CASSPGHNTEAFF. CDR3 DNA: TGTGCCAGCTCACCGGGACATAACACTGAAGCTTTCTTT.

The V gene is TRBV5-4, the J gene TRBJ2-1; D may correspond to TRBD1 or TRBD2 (5 bases each). V lost 5 bases to trimming and J lost 6 bases, with 18 bases between them. CDR3 length: 15 residues. Germline V CDR1 and CDR2: SGHNT, YYREEE (reference sequence). The CDR3 bases are TGTGCCAGCAGTCGGGACCTCACCTCCAGCAATGAGCAGTTCTTC. It specifies CASSRDLTSSNEQFF.

This rearrangement joins TRBV5-1 to TRBJ2-1, with D unclear. V shed 4 bases and J shed 8 bases, with 13 bases lying between them. Germline values: CDR1 SGHRS, CDR2 YFSETQ. The CDR3 is 13 amino acids. DNA of the CDR3: TGCGCCAGCAGCAGAACGGACGGCTATGAGCAGTTCTTC. Protein: CASSRTDGYEQFF.

This clonotype was detected once. The chain has TRBV10-3 and TRBJ1-5; D may be TRBD1 (5 bases). CDR1 is ENHRY, CDR2 SYGVKD, per germline. Trimming removed 6 bases at V and 6 bases at J, with 21 bases between. There are 16 residues in the CDR3. The CDR3, as DNA: TGTGCCATCAGGGATCCAGGGAGTACCCCCGGTCAGCCCCAGCATTTT. This gives the protein CAIRDPGSTPGQPQHF.

The chain has TRBV7-2 and TRBJ2-7, with 9 positions matching TRBD2. The CDR3 contains 16 residues. Per the germline V gene, CDR1 is SGHTA and CDR2 is FQGNSA. With 5 bases clipped from V and 5 bases from J, the junction kept 13 bases outside the gene matches. CDR3 sequence reads: CASSRVGRGGADEQYF. As DNA, the CDR3 is TGTGCCAGCAGCCGTGTCGGGCGGGGGGGCGCGGACGAGCAGTACTTC. Variable domain in full (rest from reference TRBV7-2 and TRBJ2-7): GAGVSQSPSNKVTEKGKDVELRCDPISGHTALYWYRQSLGQGLEFLIYFQGNSAPDKSGLPSDRFSAERTGGSVSTLTIQRTQQEDSAVYLCASSRVGRGGADEQYFGPGTRLTVT.

V usage is TRBV7-2 and J usage is TRBJ1-2, with 7 bases aligning to TRBD1. Germline CDR1 is SGHTA and CDR2 is FQGNSA. The V and J ends lost 2 bases and 5 bases, in that order; junction bases with no gene match: 11. The CDR3 spans 16 residues. CDR3 sequence (DNA): TGTGCCAGCAGCTTATCTCAGACTTCCAGGGGGTATGGCTACACCTTC. It translates to CASSLSQTSRGYGYTF.

The chain joins TRBV10-3 to TRBJ2-7; D uncertain. The ends were cut back, 11 bases at V and 3 bases at J, with 11 bases in the middle. CDR1 and CDR2 (germline): ENHRY, SYGVKD. This CDR3 spans 11 amino acids. The CDR3 DNA sequence: TGTGCCCGCTCCAGCAACTACGAGCAGTACTTC. Encoded protein: CARSSNYEQYF.

The rearrangement uses TRBV5-1 and TRBJ2-3; the match to TRBD1 covers 7 bases. Germline loops: CDR1 SGHRS, CDR2 YFSETQ. This CDR3 comprises 15 residues. With 3 bases clipped from V and 0 bases from J, the junction kept 4 bases outside the gene matches. The CDR3 sequence: CASSWTGGSTDTQYF. CDR3 bases: TGCGCCAGCAGCTGGACAGGCGGAAGCACAGATACGCAGTATTTT.

V is TRBV12-3 or TRBV12-4 and J is TRBJ2-5; TRBD1 agrees at 9 bases. The V and J ends lost 5 bases and 5 bases, in that order; junction bases with no gene match: 0. CDR3 length equals 12 residues. The CDR3 bases are TGTGCCAGCAGTGGGACAGGGGAGACCCAGTACTTC. Its protein is CASSGTGETQYF.

The chain has TRBV7-6 and TRBJ2-5; 8 bases line up with TRBD2. The CDR3 extends over 15 amino acids. The trim removed 2 bases at V and 5 bases at J, leaving 7 bases unmatched. Germline V gene data show CDR1 as SGHVS and CDR2 as FNYEAQ. The DNA of the CDR3 is TGTGCCAGCAGCTTACTAGGAGCGGGGGCGGAGACCCAGTACTTC. Translating it yields CASSLLGAGAETQYF.

This clonotype was counted only a few times. The chain carries TRBV5-1 and TRBJ2-3; TRBD2 aligns across 9 bases. V lost 5 bases and J lost 4; bases outside the gene matches: 11. The CDR3 sequence is 16 residues long. Germline V lookup: CDR1 SGHRS, CDR2 YFSETQ. CDR3 amino acids: CASSLGPTSGADTQYF. The CDR3 DNA reads TGCGCCAGCAGTCTTGGCCCGACTAGCGGCGCAGATACGCAGTATTTT.

There are a few counts of this clonotype. This chain links TRBV7-9 with TRBJ2-2; weak D call: TRBD1 (5 bases). The CDR3 extends over 16 amino acids. Looked up from germline, CDR1 is SEHNR and CDR2 is FQNEAQ (reference sequence). V was pared by 1 base and J by 4 bases, with 13 bases between. The CDR3 reads CASSLEGRRATGELFF. The CDR3 DNA follows: TGTGCCAGCAGCTTAGAAGGGCGCAGGGCCACCGGGGAGCTGTTTTTT.

V usage is TRBV5-1 and J usage is TRBJ2-3; 12 positions agree with TRBD2. V was pared by 1 base and J by 5 bases, with 8 bases of the junction left unmatched. Germline V gene lookup returns CDR1 SGHRS and CDR2 YFSETQ. The CDR3 has 17 residues. The CDR3 region has the DNA TGCGCCAGCAGCTTGCGGCTAGCGGGAGGGCCCCAAGATACGCAGTATTTT. This gives the protein CASSLRLAGGPQDTQYF.

The V and J genes are TRBV5-1 and TRBJ1-1; TRBD1 agrees at 7 bases. With 4 bases clipped from V and 3 bases from J, the junction kept 6 bases outside the gene matches. The CDR3 is made up of 14 amino acids. Per the germline V gene, CDR1 is SGHRS and CDR2 is YFSETQ. This CDR3 is CASSAATGDTEAFF. The CDR3, as DNA: TGCGCCAGCAGCGCGGCAACAGGGGACACTGAAGCTTTCTTT.

This clonotype has a handful of counts. The rearrangement uses TRBV9 and TRBJ2-1; 11 nucleotides agree with TRBD2. V gave up 0 bases and J gave up 9 bases; unmatched junction bases: 20. The CDR3 has 20 amino acids. CDR1 and CDR2 from the germline V gene are SGDLS and YYNGEE. In nucleotides, the CDR3 is TGTGCCAGCAGCGTAGGCCCCGGGGGTAGCGGGGGGGCCATCTCTACTGAGCAGTTCTTC. Encoded protein: CASSVGPGGSGGAISTEQFF.

This clonotype was seen more than once but under ten times. The rearrangement joins TRBV5-1 to TRBJ2-3; 9 bases map to TRBD1. V lost 6 bases and J lost 1; bases outside the gene matches: 3. Germline V CDR1 and CDR2: SGHRS, YFSETQ. The CDR3 contains 14 residues. The CDR3 nucleotides read TGCGCCAGCAAAGGGACAGGGCGCACAGATACGCAGTATTTT. Its translation is CASKGTGRTDTQYF.

This rearrangement joins TRBV5-5 to TRBJ1-2; 12 bases agree with TRBD1. Germline CDR1 is SGHKS and CDR2 is YYEKEE (reference sequence). Trimming took 0 bases from V and 8 from J; bases not matched to a gene: 8. This CDR3 contains 16 residues. CDR3 sequence: CASSLEGGQGASGYTF. In nucleotides, the CDR3 is TGTGCCAGCAGCTTGGAGGGGGGACAGGGGGCGAGCGGCTACACCTTC.

The genes are TRBV19 and TRBJ2-6, with TRBD1 as a possible D gene (5 bases). V lost 5 bases, J lost 1 base, and 9 bases lay in between. The CDR3 consists of 15 residues. Germline values: CDR1 LNHDA, CDR2 SQIVND (reference sequence). CDR3 in amino acids: CASSQGMSGANVLTF. The CDR3 coding sequence is TGTGCCAGTAGTCAGGGAATGTCTGGGGCCAACGTCCTGACTTTC.

This clonotype has only a few counts. The chain employs TRBV3-1 and TRBJ1-1, with 10 bases lining up with TRBD1. CDR1 LGHDT and CDR2 YNNKEL come from the germline V gene (reference sequence). The V segment lost 1 base and the J segment 11 bases; nucleotides outside the gene matches: 4. The CDR3 runs to 13 residues. This CDR3 is CASSQVGTGVAFF. The CDR3, as DNA: TGTGCCAGCAGCCAAGTGGGGACAGGGGTGGCTTTCTTT.

V and J are TRBV4-2 and TRBJ2-1; 10 bases agree with TRBD1. CDR1 is LGHNA, CDR2 YNFKEQ, per germline. CDR3 length: 14 residues. V was clipped by 4 bases and J by 12 bases; unmatched bases: 9. CDR3 amino acids: CASSPGTGVVGQFF. Written as DNA, the CDR3 is TGTGCCAGCAGCCCCGGGACAGGGGTGGTGGGGCAGTTCTTC.